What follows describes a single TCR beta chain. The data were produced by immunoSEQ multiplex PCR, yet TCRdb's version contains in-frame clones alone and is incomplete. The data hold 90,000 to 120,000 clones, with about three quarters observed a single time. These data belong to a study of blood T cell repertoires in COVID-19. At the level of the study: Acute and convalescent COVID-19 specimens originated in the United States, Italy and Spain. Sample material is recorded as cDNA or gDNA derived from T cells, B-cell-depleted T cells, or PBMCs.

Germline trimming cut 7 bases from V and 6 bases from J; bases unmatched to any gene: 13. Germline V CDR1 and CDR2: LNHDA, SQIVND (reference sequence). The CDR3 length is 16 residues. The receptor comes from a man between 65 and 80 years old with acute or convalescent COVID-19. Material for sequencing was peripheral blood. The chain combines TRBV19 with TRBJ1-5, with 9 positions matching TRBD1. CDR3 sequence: CASIGTGLSIIQPQHF. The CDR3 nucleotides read TGTGCCAGTATCGGGACAGGGCTTTCTATTATTCAGCCCCAGCATTTT. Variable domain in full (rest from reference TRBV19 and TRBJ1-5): DGGITQSPKYLFRKEGQNVTLSCEQNLNHDAMYWYRQDPGQGLRLIYYSQIVNDFQKGDIAEGYSVSREKKESFPLTVTSAQKNPTAFYLCASIGTGLSIIQPQHFGDGTRLSIL.